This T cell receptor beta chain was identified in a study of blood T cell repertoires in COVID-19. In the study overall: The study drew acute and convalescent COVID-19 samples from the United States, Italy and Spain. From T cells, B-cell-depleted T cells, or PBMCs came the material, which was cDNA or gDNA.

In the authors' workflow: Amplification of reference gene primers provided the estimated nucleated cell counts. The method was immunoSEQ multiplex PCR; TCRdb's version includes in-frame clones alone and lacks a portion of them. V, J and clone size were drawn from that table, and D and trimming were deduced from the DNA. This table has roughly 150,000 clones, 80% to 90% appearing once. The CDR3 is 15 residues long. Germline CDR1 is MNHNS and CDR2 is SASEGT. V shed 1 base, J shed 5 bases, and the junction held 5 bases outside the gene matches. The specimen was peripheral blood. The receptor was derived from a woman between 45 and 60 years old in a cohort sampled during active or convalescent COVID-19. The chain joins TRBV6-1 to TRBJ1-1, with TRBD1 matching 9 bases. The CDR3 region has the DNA TGTGCCAGCAGTGAAGGGTCACAGGGGGCAACTGAAGCTTTCTTT. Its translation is CASSEGSQGATEAFF.